Here is one TCR beta chain with its context. From germline, CDR1 is DFQATT and CDR2 SNEGSKA (reference sequence). V was shortened by 2 bases and J by 1 base, with 11 bases between the two germline ends. This CDR3 comprises 14 residues. Universal primer sites and UMIs were introduced during 5'RACE template-switching synthesis of TCR cDNA. Each CDR3 protein is one row after TCRdb ran MiXCR on the 5' RACE reads. The table has 300,000 to 400,000 distinct CDR3 sequences, around 13% seen once. These data come from a study of T cells after yellow fever vaccination. This clonotype was sampled from a man aged 18 to 30 who received the YFV17D yellow fever vaccine. The sample consisted of CD4+ T cells sorted from PBMCs, taken 15 days after the yellow fever booster vaccination. The chain couples TRBV20-1 to TRBJ1-1; D unresolved. This CDR3 is CSARFSTGNTEAFF. The CDR3 bases are TGCAGTGCTAGATTCTCGACTGGGAACACTGAAGCTTTCTTT.